The 22 T cell receptor beta chains below were found in one sample sequenced in a study of blood T cell repertoires in COVID-19 (dated by TCRdb to 2018 to 2021). Library preparation was by the immunoSEQ multiplex PCR assay. Imported from immuneACCESS, the table was reduced by TCRdb to in-frame sequences with V and J called. These copies leave out some clones; in studies compared against another copy, an unresolved V gene accounts for under half, and the cause of the remainder is not known. A total of roughly 120,000 clones appear in this sample, roughly 80% of them only once. Clones ranked in the top ten supply more than 10% of the sample. Sequenced sample: peripheral blood. The receptors come from a woman aged 55-69 years with acute or convalescent COVID-19.

The chain uses TRBV10-3 and TRBJ1-5; perhaps TRBD1 as D (5 bases). The CDR3 is 15 residues long. V was cut by 11 bases and J by 4 bases, with 21 bases left in between. Looked up from germline, CDR1 is ENHRY and CDR2 is SYGVKD. The CDR3 reads CASGGVQGGNQPQHF. For the CDR3, the DNA is TGTGCCTCGGGAGGTGTCCAGGGAGGAAATCAGCCCCAGCATTTT.

This clone was counted only a few times. The CDR3 spells CASSDTGIYGYTF. For the CDR3, the DNA is TGTGCCAGCAGTGACACGGGGATCTATGGCTACACCTTC. The rearrangement uses TRBV6-1 and TRBJ1-2; unclear D gene. The germline V and J ends were trimmed by 3 bases and 4 bases, with 9 bases remaining between them. This CDR3 comprises 13 residues. The germline V gene encodes CDR1 MNHNS and CDR2 SASEGT.

CDR3 region: CASSSLRQGAYYGYTF. The CDR3 DNA follows: TGTGCCAGCAGTTCCTTAAGACAGGGGGCATACTATGGCTACACCTTC. The rearrangement links TRBV6-5 to TRBJ1-2, with TRBD1 matching 10 bases. The V segment lost 4 bases and the J segment 3 bases; nucleotides outside the gene matches: 8. Germline CDR1 MNHEY, CDR2 SVGAGI. The CDR3 spans 16 residues.

In nucleotides, the CDR3 is TGCGCCAGCAGTGTCGGAGGGGTGGACACTGAAGCTTTCTTT. Encoded protein: CASSVGGVDTEAFF. V gene TRBV10-1 combines with J gene TRBJ1-1; TRBD1 is a possible D gene (5 bases). Per germline, CDR1 WNHNN and CDR2 SYGVQD (reference sequence). This CDR3 contains 14 residues. V was shortened by 4 bases and J by 3 bases, with 12 bases between the two germline ends.

The chain joins TRBV24-1 to TRBJ2-2; D not certain. Trimming took off 5 bases at V and 2 bases at J, with 8 bases between the two ends. Germline values: CDR1 KGHDR, CDR2 SFDVKD. This CDR3 is 14 amino acids long. This chain's CDR3 is CATSAQTNTGELFF. The CDR3, as DNA: TGTGCCACCAGTGCACAGACCAACACCGGGGAGCTGTTTTTT.

Only one count was recorded for this clone. This chain links TRBV2 with TRBJ1-6; 7 positions agree with TRBD1. V lost 7 bases to trimming and J lost 9 bases; unmatched junction nucleotides: 15. This CDR3 is built from 16 residues. Germline CDR1 reads SNHLY; CDR2 reads FYNNEI. The CDR3 DNA is TGTGCCAGCACCCGTCTGGGATACAGGGGAAGTTCACCCCTCCACTTT. Translation: CASTRLGYRGSSPLHF.

A single count supports this clone. V and J are TRBV7-2 and TRBJ2-1; 8 positions agree with TRBD2. The CDR3 loop spans 17 amino acids. The V and J ends lost 0 bases and 2 bases, in that order; junction bases with no gene match: 6. Looked up from germline, CDR1 is SGHTA and CDR2 is FQGNSA. Written as DNA, the CDR3 is TGTGCCAGCAGCTTAGCGTCCAGCGGGGGCCCCTACAATGAGCAGTTCTTC. It specifies CASSLASSGGPYNEQFF.

The rearrangement links TRBV7-9 to TRBJ1-2, with D uncertain. The CDR3 contains 14 residues. V was trimmed by 3 bases and J by 3 bases, leaving 11 bases between them. CDR1 SEHNR and CDR2 FQNEAQ come from the germline V gene (reference sequence). The CDR3: CASSFGGVDYGYTF. In DNA form, the CDR3 reads TGTGCCAGCAGCTTTGGCGGGGTGGACTATGGCTACACCTTC.

The chain joins TRBV6-6 to TRBJ1-4; the D gene is possibly TRBD1 (5 bases). Trimming pared 0 bases from V and 1 base from J, leaving 6 bases between. The length of the CDR3 is 15 residues. The germline gives CDR1 MNHNY, CDR2 SVGAGI (reference sequence). CDR3 nucleotides: TGTGCCAGCAGTTACTCGGGGGGAACTAATGAAAAACTGTTTTTT. Its translation: CASSYSGGTNEKLFF.

The CDR3 loop is CAWSVKQANTGELFF. The CDR3 DNA reads TGTGCCTGGAGTGTAAAACAGGCGAACACCGGGGAGCTGTTTTTT. The chain recombines TRBV30 with TRBJ2-2, with D perhaps matching TRBD1 (5 bases). The length of the CDR3 is 15 residues. V was clipped by 0 bases and J by 0 bases, with 8 bases between them. CDR1 is GTSNPN and CDR2 is SVGIG in the germline V gene (reference sequence).

This sequence joins TRBV5-1 and TRBJ1-1; D is unclear. The CDR3 contains 15 residues. Deletions cut 4 bases from V and 6 bases from J, with 19 bases between. Germline V gene data show CDR1 as SGHRS and CDR2 as YFSETQ. The CDR3, as DNA: TGCGCCAGCAGCCAAGAGGGAGGGAGGACCGCTGAAGCTTTCTTT. Its translation is CASSQEGGRTAEAFF.

This clone was counted only a few times. This chain uses TRBV5-1 with TRBJ2-7; 8 bases line up with TRBD1. Germline CDR1 reads SGHRS; CDR2 reads YFSETQ. The length of the CDR3 is 15 residues. Trimming cost V 4 bases and J 5 bases; bases outside gene matches: 11. The CDR3 DNA follows: TGCGCCAGCAGCCAAACTCCGGACAGGGTCCACGAGCAGTACTTC. Translation gives CASSQTPDRVHEQYF.

CDR3 in amino acids: CASSKSGTAYEQYF. The DNA of the CDR3 is TGTGCCAGTAGTAAGTCGGGGACAGCCTACGAGCAGTACTTC. The chain joins TRBV19 to TRBJ2-7, with 7 bases fitting TRBD1. The germline gives CDR1 LNHDA, CDR2 SQIVND (reference sequence). Germline trimming cut 4 bases from V and 2 bases from J; bases unmatched to any gene: 5. The CDR3 runs to 14 residues.

The genes are TRBV3-1 (or the pseudogene TRBV3-2) and TRBJ2-1, with 11 bases identical to TRBD2. Trimming took 2 bases from V and 8 from J; bases not matched to a gene: 17. The CDR3 loop spans 19 amino acids. Germline CDR1 and CDR2: LGHDT and YNNKEL (reference sequence). The CDR3 sequence: CASSQSSGGPGPIEYEQFF. CDR3 nucleotides: TGTGCCAGCAGCCAATCTAGCGGGGGGCCAGGTCCAATCGAGTATGAGCAGTTCTTC.

The chain recombines TRBV11-2 with TRBJ2-3; TRBD1 matches at 9 bases. This CDR3 spans 15 amino acids. The ends lost 2 bases at V and 1 base at J; junction bases unmatched: 1. CDR1 is SGHAT, CDR2 FQNNGV, per germline. CDR3: CASSLWDRGTDTQYF. DNA for the CDR3: TGTGCCAGCAGCTTATGGGACAGGGGCACAGATACGCAGTATTTT.

The chain carries TRBV10-3 and TRBJ1-1; tentative D call: TRBD1 (5 bases). Germline CDR1 is ENHRY and CDR2 is SYGVKD. Trimming took 2 bases from V and 1 from J, leaving 8 bases between them. This CDR3 comprises 14 residues. The CDR3 protein is CAISEKGQNTEAFF. In DNA, the CDR3 is TGTGCCATCAGTGAGAAGGGGCAGAACACTGAAGCTTTCTTT.

The chain employs TRBV6-5 and TRBJ1-2; 12 positions agree with TRBD1. Germline V gives CDR1 MNHEY, CDR2 SVGAGI. V lost 5 bases, J lost 3 bases, and 4 bases stayed unmatched. This CDR3 contains 15 residues. CDR3 in DNA: TGTGCCAGCAGTCGGGACAGGGGGCGCGACTATGGCTACACCTTC. Residues: CASSRDRGRDYGYTF.

The gene calls are TRBV9 and TRBJ1-4, with 7 bases aligning to TRBD1. Trimming removed 3 bases from V and 5 bases from J; junction bases left unmatched: 4. Germline V gene lookup returns CDR1 SGDLS and CDR2 YYNGEE. The CDR3 covers 14 residues. The CDR3 DNA reads TGTGCCAGCAGCGGGGGGACAGACAATGAAAAACTGTTTTTT. Amino acid sequence: CASSGGTDNEKLFF.

The genes are TRBV5-3 and TRBJ1-2; 7 nucleotides match TRBD1. TRBV5-3 is reported as an ORF; its role is uncertain. The CDR3 runs 14 residues. V was clipped by 2 bases and J by 6 bases; unmatched bases: 7. The CDR3 nucleotides read TGTGCCAGAAGCTTTCGACAGGGTAATGATGGCTACACCTTC. Its translation: CARSFRQGNDGYTF.

This chain links TRBV12-3 or TRBV12-4 with TRBJ1-2; no firm D call. The CDR3 runs 12 residues. Trimming cost V 6 bases and J 8 bases, with 13 bases left between them. DNA of the CDR3: TGTGCCAGCAGGGCCCCGGGAAGGGGCTACACCTTC. This encodes CASRAPGRGYTF.

This chain connects TRBV12-3 or TRBV12-4 to TRBJ1-1; 9 bases agree with TRBD1. This CDR3 region has 10 residues. J lost 11 bases, V lost 8 bases, and 3 bases had no gene match. The CDR3 DNA sequence: TGTGCCAGCGGGGACAGGGAGGCTTTCTTT. Translating gives CASGDREAFF.

This chain connects TRBV11-2 to TRBJ1-2; D unresolved. The germline gives CDR1 SGHAT, CDR2 FQNNGV. CDR3 length: 15 amino acids. V lost 2 bases and J lost 6, with 16 bases in between. CDR3 protein: CASSLIGFVLDGYTF. CDR3 sequence (DNA): TGTGCCAGCAGCTTAATCGGTTTTGTTCTGGATGGCTACACCTTC.